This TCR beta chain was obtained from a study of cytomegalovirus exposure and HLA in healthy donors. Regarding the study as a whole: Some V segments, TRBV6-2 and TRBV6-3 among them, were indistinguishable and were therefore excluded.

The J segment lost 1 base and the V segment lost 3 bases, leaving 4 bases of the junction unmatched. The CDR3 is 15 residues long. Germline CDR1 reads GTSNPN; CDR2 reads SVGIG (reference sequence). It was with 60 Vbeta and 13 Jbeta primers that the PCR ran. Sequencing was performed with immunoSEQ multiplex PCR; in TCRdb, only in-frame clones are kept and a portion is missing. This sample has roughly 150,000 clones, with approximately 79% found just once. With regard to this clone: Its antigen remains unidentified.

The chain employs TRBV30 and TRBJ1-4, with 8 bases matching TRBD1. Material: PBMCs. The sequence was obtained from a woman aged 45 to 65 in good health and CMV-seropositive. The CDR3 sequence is CAWSAGQGTNEKLFF. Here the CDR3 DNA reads TGTGCCTGGAGCGCAGGACAGGGAACTAATGAAAAACTGTTTTTT.